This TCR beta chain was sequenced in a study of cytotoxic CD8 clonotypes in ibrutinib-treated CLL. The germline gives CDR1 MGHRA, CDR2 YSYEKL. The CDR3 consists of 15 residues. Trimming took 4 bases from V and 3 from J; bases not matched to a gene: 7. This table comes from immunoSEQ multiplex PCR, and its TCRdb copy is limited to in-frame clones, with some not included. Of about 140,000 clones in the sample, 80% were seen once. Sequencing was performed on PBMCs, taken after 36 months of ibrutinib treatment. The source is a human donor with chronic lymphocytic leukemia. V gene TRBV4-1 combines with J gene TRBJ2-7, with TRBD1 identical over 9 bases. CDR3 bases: TGCGCCAGCAGCCCGGGGACAGGGCGAAACTACGAGCAGTACTTC. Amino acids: CASSPGTGRNYEQYF.